Presented here are 12 T cell receptor beta chains from one specimen sequenced in a study of PD-L1 blockade in urothelial cancer. Time point noted: pretreatment peripheral blood. Only in-frame clones appear in the TCRdb table, and some are missing; sequencing was by immunoSEQ multiplex PCR. The sample has about 56,000 clones, approximately 85% seen once. This sample comprised PBMCs, obtained around atezolizumab (anti-PD-L1) treatment. These receptors came from a man in his 70s with urothelial cancer.

V gene TRBV6-5 combines with J gene TRBJ2-3; D perhaps matches TRBD2 (6 bases). V lost 8 bases and J 4 bases, leaving 19 bases between the germline ends. CDR1 and CDR2 (germline): MNHEY, SVGAGI. There are 15 residues in the CDR3. The CDR3 protein is CASAPGGGVADTQYF. The CDR3, as DNA: TGTGCCAGCGCCCCCGGGGGTGGAGTTGCAGATACGCAGTATTTT.

The rearrangement uses TRBV30 and TRBJ2-7; TRBD2 matches 10 bases. The CDR3 sequence is 15 residues long. Trimming cost V 0 bases and J 6 bases; bases outside gene matches: 8. The germline V gene encodes CDR1 GTSNPN and CDR2 SVGIG (reference sequence). The CDR3 reads CAWSVRPSGSFEQYF. CDR3 bases: TGTGCCTGGAGTGTACGGCCTAGCGGGAGCTTCGAGCAGTACTTC.

This chain links TRBV9 with TRBJ1-5; D unresolved. Trimming left V 3 bases short and J 0 bases short, with 7 bases between. The CDR3 has 14 amino acids. CDR1 is SGDLS, CDR2 YYNGEE, per germline. This CDR3 is CASSDRGSNQPQHF. The CDR3 region has the DNA TGTGCCAGCAGCGATCGAGGTAGCAATCAGCCCCAGCATTTT. Looking up the rest from reference TRBV9 and TRBJ1-5 gives the full variable domain: DSGVTQTPKHLITATGQRVTLRCSPRSGDLSVYWYQQSLDQGLQFLIQYYNGEERAKGNILERFSAQQFPDLHSELNLSSLELGDSALYFCASSDRGSNQPQHFGDGTRLSIL.

This rearrangement joins TRBV7-3 to TRBJ2-7; tentative D call: TRBD2 (6 bases). This CDR3 has 14 amino acids. Germline V gives CDR1 SGHTA, CDR2 FQGTGA. With 1 base removed from V and 5 bases from J, the gap between germline ends came to 12 bases. CDR3 region: CASSLSGGVDEQYF. Written as DNA, the CDR3 is TGTGCCAGCAGCTTAAGTGGAGGGGTGGACGAGCAGTACTTC.

The J gene is TRBJ2-7, the V gene TRBV5-5; 7 bases map to TRBD2. V lost 1 base, J lost 2 bases, and 12 bases stayed unmatched. Germline V CDR1 and CDR2: SGHKS, YYEKEE (reference sequence). The CDR3 extends over 17 amino acids. CDR3 loop: CASSLRTWSGTAYEQYF. CDR3 DNA: TGTGCCAGCAGCTTGCGGACCTGGAGCGGGACCGCCTACGAGCAGTACTTC.

The gene calls are TRBV5-1 and TRBJ2-5, with 9 bases lining up with TRBD2. This CDR3 is 15 amino acids long. V shed 4 bases, J shed 5 bases, and the junction held 9 bases outside the gene matches. Looked up from germline, CDR1 is SGHRS and CDR2 is YFSETQ. For the CDR3, the DNA is TGCGCCAGCAGCCAAAACCTAGCGGGAAGGGAGACCCAGTACTTC. Residues: CASSQNLAGRETQYF.

The chain joins TRBV10-3 to TRBJ2-7; TRBD2 is a possible D gene (7 bases). Germline V gene data show CDR1 as ENHRY and CDR2 as SYGVKD. The CDR3 is 14 amino acids. The germline V and J ends were trimmed by 4 bases and 3 bases, with 13 bases remaining between them. DNA for the CDR3: TGTGCCATCAGTGTAGGGGGGGGGATCTACGAGCAGTACTTC. Amino acids: CAISVGGGIYEQYF.

This clone is categorized as medium-sized. The rearrangement uses TRBV7-9 and TRBJ2-7; 7 bases map to TRBD1. The V gene's germline CDR1 is SEHNR and CDR2 FQNEAQ (reference sequence). Germline trimming cut 1 base from V and 3 bases from J; bases unmatched to any gene: 6. This CDR3 region has 15 residues. CDR3 protein: CASSLDGTVNYEQYF. The CDR3 DNA reads as TGTGCCAGCAGCTTAGATGGGACAGTCAACTACGAGCAGTACTTC.

This chain uses TRBV11-2 with TRBJ2-7; 7 positions match TRBD2. Germline V lookup: CDR1 SGHAT, CDR2 FQNNGV. The V segment lost 5 bases and the J segment 2 bases; nucleotides outside the gene matches: 12. CDR3 length equals 16 residues. The CDR3 coding sequence is TGTGCCAGCAGCCCCCTGGGGGGGAAGGGTGCCTACGAGCAGTACTTC. Protein product: CASSPLGGKGAYEQYF.

The chain links TRBV2 to TRBJ1-6; D gene unclear. Germline CDR1 reads SNHLY; CDR2 reads FYNNEI. V was pared by 4 bases and J by 9 bases, with 13 bases between. The CDR3 sequence is 14 residues long. CDR3 sequence reads: CASSAEPGGSPLHF. The CDR3 nucleotides read TGTGCCAGCAGTGCGGAACCGGGAGGTTCACCCCTCCACTTT.

V usage is TRBV4-2 and J usage is TRBJ1-2; D unresolved. The CDR3 length is 14 residues. Germline assignment: CDR1 LGHNA and CDR2 YNFKEQ. V lost 1 base to trimming and J lost 4 bases, with 10 bases between them. In DNA, the CDR3 is TGTGCCAGCAGCCAAGCAACAGAACTCTATGGCTACACCTTC. Amino acids: CASSQATELYGYTF.

This rearrangement joins TRBV7-8 to TRBJ2-1; 16 bases match TRBD2. Trimming at V came to 5 bases and at J to 5 bases, leaving 6 bases not matched to a gene. Germline values: CDR1 SGHVS, CDR2 FQNEAQ. CDR3 length equals 17 residues. In nucleotides, the CDR3 is TGTGCCAGCAGCGCGGATGGGACTAGCGGGAGGGACAATGAGCAGTTCTTC. Its translation: CASSADGTSGRDNEQFF.